Sequencing of this T cell receptor (beta chain) was carried out in a study of Graves' ophthalmopathy and Graves' hyperthyroidism. RNA transcripts served as template for amplifying TCR beta CDR3 sequences. In the first round, RT-PCR was carried out with HTBI primers, and a multiplex PCR formed the second round. TCRdb reanalysed the multiplex PCR reads using MiXCR and keeps one entry per CDR3 protein. The data hold approximately 700,000 distinct CDR3 sequences, with 40% observed a single time. The CDR3 sequence is 14 residues long. CDR1 and CDR2 (germline): SGHAT, FQDESV (reference sequence). Trimming stripped 5 bases from V and 8 bases from J, with 18 bases between. This clonotype was detected many times.

The source of this sequence is an adult man with Graves' ophthalmopathy. Material: peripheral blood. The chain uses TRBV11-1 and TRBJ1-2; D is perhaps TRBD1 (6 bases). CDR3 region: CASSPRWAGDGYTF. DNA of the CDR3: TGTGCCAGCAGCCCTAGGTGGGCAGGGGACGGCTACACCTTC.